These T cell receptor beta chains were read from a single sample in a study of T-cell reconstitution after alpha-beta-depleted transplantation in children. TCRdb recomputed calls from the PCR reads with MiXCR, one row per CDR3 protein. The sample lists 230,000 or so distinct CDR3 sequences, approximately 9.8% occurring once. The source was PBMCs from the stem cell graft donor, collected from the stem cell graft. These receptors came from a human donor who donated a stem cell graft to a child with SCID. CDR3s include the opening cysteine and the closing phenylalanine or tryptophan. The D gene is left open where the match is weak. Some rows have no size entry. The others give once, few or many, or a class for an expanded clone.

many NA TRBJ2-7 TRBV5-1 TGCGCCAGCAGCTCGGAAGGAAGCTCCTACGAGCAGTACTTC CASSSEGSSYEQYF
NA NA TRBJ2-7 TRBV6-2/TRBV6-3 TGTGCCAGCACCACGACCAGCTACGAGCAGTACTTC CASTTTSYEQYF
many TRBD1 TRBJ2-1 TRBV5-1 TGCGCCAGCAGCTTGGCCGGACAGGGTACCAATGAGCAGTTCTTC CASSLAGQGTNEQFF
many TRBD2 TRBJ2-5 TRBV6-5 TGTGCCAGCAGTTACTCGGGACTAGCAGGTTTAATTAAAGAGACCCAGTACTTC CASSYSGLAGLIKETQYF
many NA TRBJ2-7 TRBV6-5 TGTGCCAGCAGTTACTCAGAAGGAACTCGGCACTACGAGCAGTACTTC CASSYSEGTRHYEQYF
many TRBD1 TRBJ1-2 TRBV6-5 TGTGCCAGCATCGATCCGGGACAGGGCTACACCTTC CASIDPGQGYTF
NA NA TRBJ2-2 TRBV13 TGTGCCACCCCGAAAGGTCCCGGGGAGCTGTTTTTT CATPKGPGELFF
many NA TRBJ2-1 TRBV5-1 TGCGCCAGCACCCCTGGGGGGAGAGATAGGAATGAGCAGTTCTTC CASTPGGRDRNEQFF
NA NA TRBJ2-1 TRBV7-9 TGTGCCACCAGCCCAATTGACCTGGATTACAATGAGCAGTTCTTC CATSPIDLDYNEQFF
few NA TRBJ1-2 TRBV5-6 TGTGCCAGCAGCCCTACAGGGACGGGCTACACCTTC CASSPTGTGYTF
many TRBD1 TRBJ2-7 TRBV5-1 TGCGCCAGCAGACTGACCGGGGACAGGGCGGACGAGCAGTACTTC CASRLTGDRADEQYF
many TRBD1 TRBJ2-7 TRBV5-1 TGCGCCAGCAGCTTACCAACAACAGGGGACCACGAGCAGTACTTC CASSLPTTGDHEQYF
many NA TRBJ1-5 TRBV20-1 TGCAGTGCAGGGGAAAGCAATCAGCCCCAGCATTTT CSAGESNQPQHF
many TRBD2 TRBJ2-7 TRBV5-1 TGCGCCAGCAGCTTGTCGACGGACGGACTAGCGGGGGAGAGGAGCTCCTACGAGCAGTACTTC CASSLSTDGLAGERSSYEQYF
many TRBD1 TRBJ1-6 TRBV12-3/TRBV12-4 TGTGCCAGCAGCTCAGCCGGGACAGGGTTTTCACCCCTCCACTTT CASSSAGTGFSPLHF
few NA TRBJ1-2 TRBV2 TGTGCCAGCATGGCGGGCGCACATCCATACTATGGCTACACCTTC CASMAGAHPYYGYTF
many NA TRBJ2-3 TRBV15 TGTGCCACCAGCAGAGGGGGGGGCACAGATACGCAGTATTTT CATSRGGGTDTQYF